The rows below give T cell receptor beta chains drawn from one sample of a study of blood T cell repertoires in COVID-19. Here immunoSEQ multiplex PCR was the method, and the copy in TCRdb shows in-frame clones only, minus some. The data contain 35,000 to 55,000 clones, around 83% of them singletons. Material: peripheral blood. The receptors derive from a man between 60 and 75 years old with active COVID-19. CDR3s include the opening cysteine and the closing phenylalanine or tryptophan. The order of the fields is V gene, CDR3 protein.

>TRBV11-2
CASRSTSGGPRDKNIQYF
>TRBV6-5
CASRLGQVDEQYF
>TRBV3-1/TRBV3-2
CASSQGQGAGEQFF
>TRBV4-3
CASSQEEGAWDTQYF
>TRBV2
CASSLALFPGDTQYF
>TRBV5-1
CASSLSGIQETQYF
>TRBV7-3
CASSLTGPGVDEQFF
>TRBV30
CAWRTGTYNEQFF
>TRBV20-1
CSASGGIYGYTF
>TRBV19
CASSIDDRRTDTQYF
>TRBV9
CASSVLAPNTGELFF
>TRBV5-5
CASSPEAYQNTEAFF
>TRBV7-3
CASSSTAGVSNEQFF
>TRBV6-6
CASSYARNEQFF
>TRBV19
CASSIRDRGTDTQYF
>TRBV5-1
CASRPAGGSYNEQFF
>TRBV21-1
CASSWDGGLGYTF
>TRBV6-4
CASSPRTGLTDTQYF
>TRBV7-6
CASSSASGGYSYNEQFF
>TRBV28
CASSLWASGSNTDTQYF
>TRBV2
CASSLSSTNEKLFF
>TRBV27
CASSLFYRGRIWEQFF
>TRBV7-8
CASSPAQGVNTEAFF
>TRBV5-8
CASSRGTANEKLFF
>TRBV5-4
CASSLKSSGNTIYF
>TRBV19
CASSIRTSGSPADTQYF
>TRBV4-1
CASSQGGLAGVEQYF